Included here is one TCR beta chain sequence, with context. Its antigen is unidentified. Just one base apart from a much larger clone, this may be a read error. These data belong to a study of blood T cells in healthy people across ages. Study-level points and caveats: It was the long-lived donors that had more naive CD4+ cells and higher diversity than aged donors. Underestimates were what the diversity estimates from one million T cells were considered to be.

For the second PCR, which ran for roughly 6 to 12 cycles, a sample-barcoded 5' primer and a J-beta primer mix were used. Tagging of each cDNA molecule was performed by a template-switch adaptor with 12 random nucleotides. Every sample returned 2.5 million or more CDR3-containing paired-end reads. TCRdb ran MiXCR on the 5' RACE reads and lists one entry per CDR3 protein. The table lists fewer than 800,000 distinct CDR3 sequences, roughly 30% of them singletons. Source material: blood. This TCR derives from a woman of 80 years or more in good health.

In nucleotides, the CDR3 is TGCAGTGCGCAGGCGTCCGGGGCCAACGTCCGGACTTTC. Its translation is CSAQASGANVRTF. The chain couples TRBV20-1 to TRBJ2-6, with D possibly being TRBD1 or TRBD2 (5 bases each). Looked up from germline, CDR1 is DFQATT and CDR2 is SNEGSKA (reference sequence). This CDR3 is 13 amino acids long.